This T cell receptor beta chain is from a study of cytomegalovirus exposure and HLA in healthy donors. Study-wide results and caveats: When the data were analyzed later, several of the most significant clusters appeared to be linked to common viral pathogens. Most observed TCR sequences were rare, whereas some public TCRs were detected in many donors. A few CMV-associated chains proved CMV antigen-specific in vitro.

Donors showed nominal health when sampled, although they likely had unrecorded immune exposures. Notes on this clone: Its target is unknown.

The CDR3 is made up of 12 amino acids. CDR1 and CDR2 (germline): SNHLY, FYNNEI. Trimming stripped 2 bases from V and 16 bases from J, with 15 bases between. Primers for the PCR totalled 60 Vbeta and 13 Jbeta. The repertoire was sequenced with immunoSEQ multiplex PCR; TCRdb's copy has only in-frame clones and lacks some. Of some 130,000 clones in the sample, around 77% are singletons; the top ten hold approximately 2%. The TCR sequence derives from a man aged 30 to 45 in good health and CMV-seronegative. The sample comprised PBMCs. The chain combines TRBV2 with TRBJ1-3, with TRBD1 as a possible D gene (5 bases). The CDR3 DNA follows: TGTGCCAGCAGTGAACATCAGGGCTCCTTCTATTTT. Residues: CASSEHQGSFYF. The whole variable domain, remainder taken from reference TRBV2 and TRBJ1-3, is EPEVTQTPSHQVTQMGQEVILRCVPISNHLYFYWYRQILGQKVEFLVSFYNNEISEKSEIFDDQFSVERPDGSNFTLKIRSTKLEDSAMYFCASSEHQGSFYFGEGSWLTVV.